Presented here are 24 T cell receptor beta chains from one specimen sequenced in a study of cytomegalovirus exposure and HLA in healthy donors. Primers included in the PCR were 60 Vbeta and 13 Jbeta primers. The table came from immunoSEQ multiplex PCR; TCRdb's copy has only in-frame clones and leaves some out. The repertoire includes over 150,000 clones, approximately 80% of them detected once, and approximately 2.4% sits in the top ten. Specimen: PBMCs. These receptors came from a male donor in good health and CMV-seronegative.

The chain employs TRBV9 and TRBJ1-1, with 9 bases aligning to TRBD1. V was clipped by 4 bases and J by 1 base; unmatched bases: 5. From germline, CDR1 is SGDLS and CDR2 YYNGEE. The CDR3 contains 15 residues. The CDR3 region has the DNA TGTGCCAGCAGCTACGGGGGACAGGGGAACACTGAAGCTTTCTTT. Translation: CASSYGGQGNTEAFF.

The sample holds a few counts of this clone. The chain uses TRBV5-1 and TRBJ2-3; tentatively, D is TRBD2 (6 bases). Germline CDR1 SGHRS, CDR2 YFSETQ. The CDR3 covers 15 residues. V was clipped by 2 bases and J by 0 bases, with 10 bases between them. DNA of the CDR3: TGCGCCAGCAGCTTTAGCGGAGTCAGCACAGATACGCAGTATTTT. Encoded protein: CASSFSGVSTDTQYF. Supplemented by reference TRBV5-1 and TRBJ2-3, the full variable domain reads KAGVTQTPRYLIKTRGQQVTLSCSPISGHRSVSWYQQTPGQGLQFLFEYFSETQRNKGNFPGRFSGRQFSNSRSEMNVSTLELGDSALYLCASSFSGVSTDTQYFGPGTRLTVL.

The genes are TRBV7-6 and TRBJ2-3; D gene unclear. Germline lookup yields CDR1 SGHVS and CDR2 FNYEAQ. The CDR3 covers 12 residues. V gave up 5 bases and J gave up 0 bases, with 3 bases separating them. The CDR3, as DNA: TGTGCCAGCAGCCCTAGCACAGATACGCAGTATTTT. As protein: CASSPSTDTQYF. The entire variable domain, with the rest obtained from reference TRBV7-6 and TRBJ2-3, is as follows: GAGVSQSPRYKVTKRGQDVALRCDPISGHVSLYWYRQALGQGPEFLTYFNYEAQQDKSGLPNDRFSAERPEGSISTLTIQRTEQRDSAMYRCASSPSTDTQYFGPGTRLTVL.

This sequence joins TRBV27 and TRBJ1-5; tentatively, D is TRBD1 (6 bases). This CDR3 is built from 16 residues. V lost 6 bases, J lost 2 bases, and 17 bases lay in between. Germline CDR1 and CDR2: MNHEY and SMNVEV (reference sequence). As DNA, the CDR3 is TGTGCCAGCAGCCTCGGGGGGGCGCTTGGCAATCAGCCCCAGCATTTT. The encoded protein is CASSLGGALGNQPQHF.

The rearrangement uses TRBV18 and TRBJ2-3; D is uncertain. Germline V gene lookup returns CDR1 KGHSH and CDR2 LQKENI. Trimming left V 7 bases short and J 6 bases short, with 11 bases between. The CDR3 sequence is 12 residues long. The CDR3 DNA is TGTGCCAGCTTTCTCTTGGGCGATACGCAGTATTTT. It translates to CASFLLGDTQYF.

V and J are TRBV28 and TRBJ2-7; TRBD2 matches 10 bases. The J segment lost 3 bases and the V segment lost 5 bases, leaving 7 bases of the junction unmatched. Germline-derived CDR1 and CDR2 are MDHEN and SYDVKM. The CDR3 consists of 15 residues. This CDR3 is CASSPPSGGDYEQYF. The CDR3, as DNA: TGTGCCAGCAGTCCGCCCAGCGGGGGGGACTACGAGCAGTACTTC.

The J gene is TRBJ2-1, the V gene TRBV7-6, with 11 bases aligning to TRBD2. The trim removed 5 bases at V and 9 bases at J, leaving 6 bases unmatched. Germline V gene lookup returns CDR1 SGHVS and CDR2 FNYEAQ. The CDR3 totals 14 residues. This chain's CDR3 is CASSAGTSGTEQFF. The CDR3 nucleotides are TGTGCCAGCAGCGCCGGGACTAGCGGCACTGAGCAGTTCTTC.

The CDR3 protein is CASSLAGTGTDTQYF. The CDR3 region has the DNA TGTGCCAGCAGCTTAGCCGGGACAGGGACAGATACGCAGTATTTT. The chain is built from TRBV7-9 and TRBJ2-3; 9 bases fit TRBD1. CDR1 is SEHNR, CDR2 FQNEAQ, per germline (reference sequence). The CDR3 is made up of 15 amino acids. V shed 0 bases, J shed 3 bases, and the junction held 1 base outside the gene matches.

V usage is TRBV7-6 and J usage is TRBJ2-3, with D possibly being TRBD2 (6 bases). In germline, CDR1 is SGHVS, CDR2 FNYEAQ. CDR3 length: 16 residues. Trimming shortened V by 4 bases and J by 4 bases, and 18 bases separated the two germline ends. DNA of the CDR3: TGTGCCAGCAGCTCTTATAGCGGTCTAAGTCCAGATACGCAGTATTTT. Encoded protein: CASSSYSGLSPDTQYF.

V and J are TRBV5-6 and TRBJ1-3; the D gene is possibly TRBD1 (5 bases). Trimming left V 4 bases short and J 0 bases short, with 11 bases between. The CDR3 has 15 amino acids. The germline V gene has CDR1 SGHDT and CDR2 YYEEEE. The CDR3 sequence: CASSLWGLSGNTIYF. The DNA for the CDR3 is TGTGCCAGCAGCCTTTGGGGACTCTCTGGAAACACCATATATTTT.

The rearrangement uses TRBV27 and TRBJ2-3, with TRBD2 identical over 8 bases. CDR1 and CDR2 (germline): MNHEY, SMNVEV (reference sequence). CDR3 size: 15 residues. Trimming cost V 6 bases and J 1 base; bases outside gene matches: 6. CDR3 loop: CASRFAGGRTDTQYF. Here the CDR3 DNA reads TGTGCCAGCAGGTTCGCGGGGGGACGCACAGATACGCAGTATTTT.

The chain employs TRBV2 and TRBJ1-6; possibly TRBD1 for D (5 bases). Germline CDR1 reads SNHLY; CDR2 reads FYNNEI. The CDR3 extends over 13 amino acids. The V end was cut by 3 bases, the J end by 9 bases, with 9 bases between. CDR3 amino acids: CASSDREGSPLHF. The CDR3 nucleotides read TGTGCCAGCAGTGACAGGGAGGGTTCACCCCTCCACTTT.

The chain recombines TRBV7-2 with TRBJ1-1, with D uncertain. V was shortened by 4 bases and J by 0 bases, with 12 bases between the two germline ends. The CDR3 has 15 residues. CDR1 SGHTA and CDR2 FQGNSA come from the germline V gene. Here the CDR3 DNA reads TGTGCCAGCAGCTCCGACATCTACATGAACACTGAAGCTTTCTTT. Protein product: CASSSDIYMNTEAFF. Variable domain in full (rest from reference TRBV7-2 and TRBJ1-1): GAGVSQSPSNKVTEKGKDVELRCDPISGHTALYWYRQSLGQGLEFLIYFQGNSAPDKSGLPSDRFSAERTGGSVSTLTIQRTQQEDSAVYLCASSSDIYMNTEAFFGQGTRLTVV.

This chain uses TRBV6-1 with TRBJ2-7; tentatively, D is TRBD1 (5 bases). Deletions cut 4 bases from V and 0 bases from J, with 13 bases between. This CDR3 region has 15 residues. Looked up from germline, CDR1 is MNHNS and CDR2 is SASEGT. In DNA, the CDR3 is TGTGCCAGCAGTGTAACAGGACGGAGCTCCTACGAGCAGTACTTC. Translating gives CASSVTGRSSYEQYF.

This clone showed up just once. The chain uses TRBV5-1 and TRBJ2-6, with 12 bases aligning to TRBD1. J lost 1 base, V lost 7 bases, and 9 bases had no gene match. The CDR3 has 18 amino acids. Germline loops: CDR1 SGHRS, CDR2 YFSETQ. CDR3: CASSSGDRGLSGANVLTF. CDR3 in DNA: TGCGCCAGCTCGTCCGGGGACAGGGGGCTATCTGGGGCCAACGTCCTGACTTTC. Supplemented by reference TRBV5-1 and TRBJ2-6, the full variable domain reads KAGVTQTPRYLIKTRGQQVTLSCSPISGHRSVSWYQQTPGQGLQFLFEYFSETQRNKGNFPGRFSGRQFSNSRSEMNVSTLELGDSALYLCASSSGDRGLSGANVLTFGAGSRLTVL.

This clone was detected a few times. The rearrangement joins TRBV5-1 to TRBJ2-7; possibly TRBD2 for D (6 bases). In germline, CDR1 is SGHRS, CDR2 YFSETQ. V was shortened by 0 bases and J by 0 bases, with 7 bases between the two germline ends. This CDR3 spans 14 amino acids. The CDR3 sequence: CASSLVGSSYEQYF. The CDR3 DNA follows: TGCGCCAGCAGCTTGGTCGGGAGCTCCTACGAGCAGTACTTC.

The chain joins TRBV7-3 to TRBJ2-2; 8 bases agree with TRBD2. CDR1 is SGHTA, CDR2 FQGTGA, per germline. The CDR3 totals 14 residues. After removal of 5 bases from V and 3 bases from J, the junction contained 2 bases not matched to a gene. The CDR3 region is CASSRGGYTGELFF. DNA of the CDR3: TGTGCCAGCAGCCGCGGGGGGTACACCGGGGAGCTGTTTTTT.

The chain employs TRBV28 and TRBJ1-1; tentative D call: TRBD1 (5 bases). Germline-derived CDR1 and CDR2 are MDHEN and SYDVKM. The CDR3 runs 16 residues. Trimming removed 2 bases at V and 0 bases at J, with 13 bases between. CDR3 sequence: CASSLGRGLLNTEAFF. CDR3 DNA sequence: TGTGCCAGCAGTTTAGGGCGGGGACTACTGAACACTGAAGCTTTCTTT.

The chain has TRBV10-1 and TRBJ1-2, with D unclear. Trimming took off 6 bases at V and 7 bases at J, with 6 bases between the two ends. In germline, CDR1 is WNHNN, CDR2 SYGVQD (reference sequence). CDR3 length: 10 residues. CDR3 coding DNA: TGCGCCAGCAGGACGGGTGGCTACACCTTC. It codes for CASRTGGYTF.

J is TRBJ2-3 and V is TRBV7-8; tentatively, D is TRBD1 (5 bases). Germline CDR1 and CDR2: SGHVS and FQNEAQ. There are 15 residues in the CDR3. Trimming shortened V by 2 bases and J by 0 bases, and 9 bases separated the two germline ends. The CDR3: CASSLSAGSTDTQYF. The CDR3 DNA is TGTGCCAGCAGCTTATCGGCAGGGAGCACAGATACGCAGTATTTT.

The chain employs TRBV7-2 and TRBJ2-3; TRBD2 agrees at 14 bases. The CDR3 sequence is 16 residues long. V trimming: 6 bases; J trimming: 3 bases; junction bases outside the gene matches: 5. CDR1 is SGHTA and CDR2 is FQGNSA in the germline V gene. The CDR3 nucleotides read TGTGCCAGCAGACGGACTAGCGGGGGGCCGACAGATACGCAGTATTTT. It yields the protein CASRRTSGGPTDTQYF.

In this sample, this clone turned up a few times. The chain carries TRBV7-2 and TRBJ2-3, with 8 bases that match TRBD2. V gave up 1 base and J gave up 8 bases; unmatched junction bases: 5. CDR3 length: 14 amino acids. Per germline, CDR1 SGHTA and CDR2 FQGNSA. The CDR3 reads CASSLEPTSATQYF. CDR3 DNA: TGTGCCAGCAGCTTAGAACCGACTAGCGCTACGCAGTATTTT. The entire variable domain, with the rest obtained from reference TRBV7-2 and TRBJ2-3, is as follows: GAGVSQSPSNKVTEKGKDVELRCDPISGHTALYWYRQSLGQGLEFLIYFQGNSAPDKSGLPSDRFSAERTGGSVSTLTIQRTQQEDSAVYLCASSLEPTSATQYFGPGTRLTVL.

This chain connects TRBV7-2 to TRBJ2-5; the D gene is possibly TRBD2 (6 bases). Germline V gene lookup returns CDR1 SGHTA and CDR2 FQGNSA. Trimming removed 1 base from V and 7 bases from J, with 16 bases in between. The CDR3 runs 15 residues. The CDR3 bases are TGTGCCAGCAGCTTAGTTGCGGGGCCTCCAGGGACCCAGTACTTC. Its translation is CASSLVAGPPGTQYF.

The chain is built from TRBV19 and TRBJ2-5; TRBD2 matches 14 bases. Per germline, CDR1 LNHDA and CDR2 SQIVND (reference sequence). CDR3 length: 13 residues. V lost 10 bases to trimming and J lost 9 bases; unmatched junction nucleotides: 7. The CDR3 spells CATAGLAGAAQYF. In DNA form, the CDR3 reads TGTGCCACCGCGGGACTAGCGGGAGCGGCCCAGTACTTC.